This T cell receptor beta chain was recorded in a study of blood T cell repertoires in COVID-19. As for the study in general: Italy, Spain and the United States were the sources of the convalescent and acute COVID-19 samples. The cDNA or gDNA used as material had been derived from T cells, B-cell-depleted T cells, or PBMCs.

The V gene lost 1 base and the J gene lost 0 bases, with 9 bases spanning the gap. There are 15 residues in the CDR3. Per the germline V gene, CDR1 is MNHEY and CDR2 is SMNVEV (reference sequence). Per the study methods: Amplification from reference gene primers served as the basis for estimated nucleated cell counts. Here immunoSEQ multiplex PCR was the method, and the copy in TCRdb shows in-frame clones only, minus some. V and J calls and clone size are those listed in that table; D and trimming were worked out from the DNA. The data contain some 280,000 clones, 85% of them singletons. The sequence derives from a woman aged 45 to 65 with active or convalescent COVID-19. The sequencing sample was made of peripheral blood. This chain links TRBV27 with TRBJ1-2, with D possibly being TRBD1 (5 bases). The CDR3 protein is CASSLLGRANYGYTF. Here the CDR3 DNA reads TGTGCCAGCAGTTTATTAGGCAGGGCTAACTATGGCTACACCTTC.